This is a list of T cell receptor beta chains from one sample in a study of T cells after yellow fever vaccination. TCRdb re-analysed the 5' RACE reads in MiXCR, keeping a single row per CDR3 protein. The sample holds 250,000 to 300,000 distinct CDR3 sequences, around 5.2% seen once. The material was CD4+ T cells sorted from PBMCs, obtained on the day of the yellow fever booster vaccination. The source of these receptors is a man aged 18 to 30 who received the YFV17D yellow fever vaccine. Each CDR3 is given with its conserved first and last residue. A D gene is named only where the DNA matches it firmly. Clone size appears in some rows only: once, few, many, or a class for an expanded clone.

- | few | 18 | TRBJ1-5 | TRBV7-6 | CASSKTPATVDSNQPQHF | TGTGCCAGCAGCAAAACCCCCGCGACAGTGGATAGCAATCAGCCCCAGCATTTT
TRBD2 | few | 15 | TRBJ2-5 | TRBV5-4 | CASSTPVAGVETQYF | TGTGCCAGCAGCACCCCGGTGGCGGGGGTTGAGACCCAGTACTTC
- | few | 11 | TRBJ2-7 | TRBV30 | CAWSLRWWQYF | TGTGCCTGGAGTCTCAGATGGTGGCAGTACTTC
TRBD1 | many | 11 | TRBJ2-4 | TRBV2 | CASSWTGAQYF | TGTGCCAGCAGTTGGACAGGGGCTCAGTACTTC
- | - | 14 | TRBJ2-4 | TRBV7-2 | CASSLEGGLNIQYF | TGTGCCAGCAGCTTAGAGGGGGGGCTGAACATTCAGTACTTC
- | few | 15 | TRBJ2-2 | TRBV5-1 | CASSLEGGRDGELFF | TGCGCCAGCAGCTTGGAGGGGGGGCGCGACGGGGAGCTGTTTTTT
- | many | 14 | TRBJ2-4 | TRBV5-1 | CASSLGVAKNIQYF | TGTGCCAGCAGCTTGGGTGTAGCCAAAAACATTCAGTACTTC
- | few | 12 | TRBJ2-5 | TRBV20-1 | CSAAQNQETQYF | TGCAGTGCCGCACAGAACCAAGAGACCCAGTACTTC
- | many | 14 | TRBJ1-4 | TRBV5-1 | CASSRRGPNEKLFF | TGCGCCAGCAGCAGAAGGGGACCTAATGAAAAACTGTTTTTT
- | few | 13 | TRBJ1-4 | TRBV5-4 | CASSLESGEKLFF | TGTGCCAGCAGCTTGGAGTCCGGAGAAAAACTGTTTTTT
- | - | 15 | TRBJ1-4 | TRBV12-3/TRBV12-4 | CASSLNPAGFEKLFF | TGTGCCAGCAGTTTAAATCCGGCAGGGTTTGAAAAACTGTTTTTT
- | few | 17 | TRBJ2-6 | TRBV18 | CASSLGETGSGANVLTF | TGTGCCAGCTCACTAGGGGAGACAGGCTCTGGGGCCAACGTCCTGACTTTC
TRBD1 | many | 14 | TRBJ1-5 | TRBV5-1 | CASSIGTANQPQHF | TGCGCCAGCAGCATAGGGACAGCGAATCAGCCCCAGCATTTT
TRBD1 | - | 13 | TRBJ1-6 | TRBV2 | CASRLLQGTPLHF | TGTGCCAGCAGACTACTACAGGGGACACCCCTCCACTTT
TRBD1 | - | 16 | TRBJ2-2 | TRBV7-2 | CASSLRDRVVPGELFF | TGTGCCAGCAGCCTCCGGGACAGGGTTGTCCCCGGGGAGCTGTTTTTT